This T cell receptor (beta chain) was observed in a study of blood T cell repertoires in COVID-19. Study at large: T cells, B-cell-depleted T cells, or PBMCs supplied cDNA or gDNA.

TCRdb's copy holds only in-frame clones and misses some; the assay was immunoSEQ multiplex PCR. The sample lists around 180,000 clones, about 84% occurring once. Germline CDR1 MNHEY, CDR2 SVGAGI. V shed 3 bases, J shed 5 bases, and the junction held 1 base outside the gene matches. The CDR3 spans 13 residues. Seattle-derived patients entered the study during active infection and were followed longitudinally. This TCR was recovered from a person between 65 and 80 years old with COVID-19, enrolled during active disease. The sequencing input was peripheral blood. The chain combines TRBV6-5 with TRBJ2-7, with TRBD2 identical over 10 bases. The DNA for the CDR3 is TGTGCCAGCAGTTATCTAGCGGGGGACGAGCAGTACTTC. This translates into CASSYLAGDEQYF.